Here is one T cell receptor beta chain with its context. This clonotype was counted ten times or more. The specificity of this receptor is unknown. No quality values exist for individual bases; no much larger clone is one base distant. Sequencing was performed on an Illumina HiSeq 2500. Quantitative 5'-RACE with molecular barcodes was used to prepare TCR beta libraries. In the paper's pipeline: A new computational method, built on a probabilistic model of VDJ rearrangement, was used to identify disease-linked TCR variants. TCRdb passed the public sequencing reads through fastp at Q25 and MiXCR, retaining productive beta sequences. For every CDR3 protein sequence, its rows merge into one entry that carries the most common genes and DNA. These V and J calls derive from TCRdb rather than the authors' analysis. For this sample the table gives 350,000 or so distinct CDR3 sequences, of which under 8.5% were detected only once. In total, the top ten clones hold approximately 15% of the sample.

This entry belongs to a study of CD8 T cells in ankylosing spondylitis (dated by TCRdb to about 2017). Context from the whole study: The study profiled T cell receptor beta repertoires in healthy donors and ankylosing spondylitis patients to find disease-linked TCR variants. The full study cohort comprised about 25 ankylosing spondylitis patients and approximately 100 healthy donors. Peripheral blood was sampled, and synovial fluid was also collected from ankylosing spondylitis patients.

Study-wide findings and limitations: The disease-linked clones had a CD8+ phenotype and were found at relatively low frequencies in peripheral blood. Blood from ankylosing spondylitis patients appeared to be characterized by a TCR beta motif composed of about 8 highly homologous amino acid variants. The disease-linked clones were reported to be significantly enriched in matched synovial fluid samples from ankylosing spondylitis patients. Some motif variants were previously reported in synovial fluid and blood of reactive arthritis patients, suggesting common disease-initiation mechanisms.

The source of this sequence is a male donor with ankylosing spondylitis. The material sequenced was blood, either unsorted or a sorted T cell fraction (not recorded which).

CDR3 reads: CSVSGSAPYEQYF. The DNA reads as follows: TGCAGCGTGAGCGGGAGTGCCCCCTACGAGCAGTACTTC. The chain is made from TRBV29-1 and TRBJ2-7; 8 junctional bases match TRBD2. From cysteine to phenylalanine, the CDR3 is 13 amino acids long. The kept DNA is CDR3 alone, 39 bases in frame from the first base. Via the germline V gene, CDR1 is SQVTM and CDR2 ANQGSEA. V is pruned by 6 bases and J by 2 bases, leaving 6 bases of the junction without a gene match.